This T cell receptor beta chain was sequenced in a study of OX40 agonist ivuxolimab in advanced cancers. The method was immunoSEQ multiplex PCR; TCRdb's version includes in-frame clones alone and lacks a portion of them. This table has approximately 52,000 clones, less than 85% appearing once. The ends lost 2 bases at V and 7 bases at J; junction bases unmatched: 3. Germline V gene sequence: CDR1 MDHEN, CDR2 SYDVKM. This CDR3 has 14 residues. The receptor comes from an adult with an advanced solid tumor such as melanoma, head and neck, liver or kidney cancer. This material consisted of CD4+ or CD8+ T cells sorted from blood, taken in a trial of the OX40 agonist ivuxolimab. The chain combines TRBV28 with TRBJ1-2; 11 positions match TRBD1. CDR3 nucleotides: TGTGCCAGCAGTTTAGGACAGGGGGCTGGTGGCTACACCTTC. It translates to CASSLGQGAGGYTF.